A selection of T cell receptor beta chains follows, all from one sample in a study of blood T cell repertoires in COVID-19. Using immunoSEQ multiplex PCR, the repertoire was profiled, and TCRdb retains in-frame clones only, with some absent. The sample lists some 120,000 clones, more than 75% occurring once. The sequenced material came from peripheral blood. All receptors derive from a man aged 50-59 years with active COVID-19. CDR3s include the opening cysteine and the closing phenylalanine or tryptophan. The D gene is left open where the match is weak. Some rows mark clone size as missing; the rest say once, few, many or name a class of expanded clone.

TRBJ2-3,TRBD2,TRBV2,-,CASSLPKERGGADTQYF,TGTGCCAGCAGTCTACCTAAGGAGCGTGGGGGGGCAGATACGCAGTATTTT
TRBJ1-2,-,TRBV5-6,-,CASSSPGGLSGGYTF,TGTGCCAGCAGTTCCCCCGGGGGGCTGAGTGGAGGCTACACCTTC
TRBJ2-1,-,TRBV15,-,CATSRGTSYNEQFF,TGTGCCACCAGCAGGGGGACATCCTACAATGAGCAGTTCTTC
TRBJ1-1,TRBD1,TRBV6-5,-,CASSYAGTGVTEAFF,TGTGCCAGCAGTTACGCGGGGACAGGGGTCACTGAAGCTTTCTTT
TRBJ2-7,-,TRBV10-3,-,CAISDRGYEQYF,TGTGCCATCAGTGACAGGGGCTACGAGCAGTACTTC
TRBJ1-2,-,TRBV30,-,CAWSLTGWGYTF,TGTGCCTGGAGTCTTACAGGTTGGGGCTACACCTTC
TRBJ1-6,-,TRBV7-2,-,CASSLYSGPSSYNSPLHF,TGTGCCAGCAGCTTATATTCCGGCCCTAGCTCCTATAATTCACCCCTCCACTTT
TRBJ1-4,TRBD1,TRBV6-5,-,CASTRDRRSGEKLFF,TGTGCCAGCACCCGGGACAGGCGATCTGGAGAAAAACTGTTTTTT
TRBJ2-3,TRBD2,TRBV6-5,-,CASSPTSGNPDTQYF,TGTGCCAGCAGTCCAACTAGCGGGAACCCAGATACGCAGTATTTT
TRBJ1-2,TRBD1,TRBV27,few,CASRSGTALRQHGYTF,TGTGCCAGCAGGTCCGGGACAGCCCTACGGCAACATGGCTACACCTTC
TRBJ1-1,-,TRBV18,-,CASSPPLLRNTEAFF,TGTGCCAGCTCACCACCATTACTGAGGAACACTGAAGCTTTCTTT
TRBJ1-1,-,TRBV6-5,-,CASTLTGEAFF,TGTGCCAGCACTCTTACAGGGGAAGCTTTCTTT
TRBJ2-2,TRBD1,TRBV27,-,CASSPDRVRTGELFF,TGTGCCAGCAGCCCCGACAGGGTTCGGACCGGGGAGCTGTTTTTT
TRBJ2-2,TRBD1,TRBV19,-,CASSPRPGGGSNTGELFF,TGTGCCAGTAGTCCGAGACCAGGGGGCGGGTCGAACACCGGGGAGCTGTTTTTT
TRBJ2-3,-,TRBV24-1,-,CATSDFGPRGSTDTQYF,TGTGCCACCAGTGATTTCGGACCGAGGGGGTCGACAGATACGCAGTATTTT
TRBJ2-2,-,TRBV5-5,-,CASSLVVRMMNTGELFF,TGTGCCAGCAGCTTGGTGGTCAGAATGATGAACACCGGGGAGCTGTTTTTT
TRBJ2-3,-,TRBV19,once,CASSKSLEPTDTQYF,TGTGCCAGTAGTAAGTCCTTGGAGCCCACAGATACGCAGTATTTT
TRBJ2-5,TRBD1,TRBV19,-,CASSNTGGETQYF,TGTGCCAGTAGTAACACAGGGGGAGAGACCCAGTACTTC
TRBJ1-5,-,TRBV7-2,-,CASSSSWRGSNQPQHF,TGTGCCAGCAGCTCCTCGTGGAGAGGGAGCAATCAGCCCCAGCATTTT
TRBJ2-2,-,TRBV11-1,-,CASRRQPGELFF,TGTGCCAGCAGACGACAACCCGGGGAGCTGTTTTTT
TRBJ1-5,-,TRBV7-9,few,CASSDKGWNQPQHF,TGTGCCAGCAGCGATAAGGGGTGGAATCAGCCCCAGCATTTT
TRBJ1-4,-,TRBV12-3/TRBV12-4,few,CASSLSGEKLFF,TGTGCCAGCAGTTTAAGTGGCGAAAAACTGTTTTTT
TRBJ2-3,TRBD1,TRBV5-4,-,CASSSRTGTYLTDTQYF,TGTGCCAGCAGCTCCCGGACAGGGACGTATTTGACAGATACGCAGTATTTT
TRBJ2-5,-,TRBV9,-,CASSVQGRRETQYF,TGTGCCAGCAGCGTCCAGGGGCGGCGGGAGACCCAGTACTTC
TRBJ2-5,TRBD2,TRBV12-5,-,CASGLGREGETQYF,TGTGCTAGTGGTTTGGGCAGGGAGGGAGAGACCCAGTACTTC
TRBJ1-1,TRBD1,TRBV5-4,-,CASRQDRGTEAFF,TGTGCCAGCAGACAGGACAGGGGAACTGAAGCTTTCTTT
TRBJ2-5,-,TRBV2,-,CASLAPVQPIQETQYF,TGTGCCAGTTTAGCCCCCGTGCAGCCGATCCAAGAGACCCAGTACTTC
TRBJ2-1,TRBD1,TRBV5-1,-,CASSPGTGYNEQFF,TGCGCCAGCAGCCCCGGGACAGGGTACAATGAGCAGTTCTTC
TRBJ2-6,-,TRBV7-8,-,CASSFASAGFSSGANVLTF,TGTGCCAGCAGCTTCGCGAGTGCCGGTTTTAGCTCCGGGGCCAACGTCCTGACTTTC
TRBJ2-1,-,TRBV7-9,-,CASSLSNGVQFF,TGTGCCAGCAGCTTGTCTAACGGGGTTCAGTTCTTC
TRBJ1-2,TRBD1,TRBV7-9,-,CASSSTGDHGYTF,TGTGCCAGCAGCAGCACAGGGGACCATGGCTACACCTTC
TRBJ1-1,-,TRBV19,-,CASSIKQGIGTEAFF,TGTGCCAGTAGTATCAAGCAGGGAATAGGCACTGAAGCTTTCTTT
TRBJ2-1,TRBD2,TRBV7-8,-,CASSPGLAGVNEQFF,TGTGCCAGCAGCCCGGGACTAGCGGGAGTAAATGAGCAGTTCTTC
TRBJ1-2,TRBD1,TRBV3-1/TRBV3-2,many,CASSHQDRFGYGYTF,TGTGCCAGCAGCCACCAGGACAGGTTCGGCTATGGCTACACCTTC
TRBJ2-7,-,TRBV29-1,-,CSVAQTVNEQYF,TGCAGCGTTGCACAGACGGTGAACGAGCAGTACTTC
TRBJ2-1,TRBD2,TRBV5-4,-,CASSPGGARINEQFF,TGTGCCAGCAGCCCCGGGGGGGCCAGAATAAATGAGCAGTTCTTC